This T cell receptor beta chain was obtained from a study of T cells after yellow fever vaccination. The CDR3 consists of 13 residues. Trimming shortened V by 2 bases and J by 2 bases, and 5 bases separated the two germline ends. CDR1 is LNHDA, CDR2 SQIVND, per germline (reference sequence). This clonotype was detected only a few times. TCRdb used MiXCR to reprocess the 5' RACE reads, holding one entry per CDR3 protein. The sample lists roughly 96,000 distinct CDR3 sequences; approximately 9% were seen once. Study-wide results and caveats: One caveat is that FACS-sorted repertoires could contain abundant clonotypes contaminating from the bulk population. Faster peaking, at day 5 versus 15, marked a secondary response that was weaker.

Here the sequenced sample was CD8+ T cells not binding an NS4B(214-222) dextramer, sorted from PBMCs, taken about 2 weeks after the first yellow fever vaccination. The sequence was obtained from a man aged 18 to 35 who received the YFV17D yellow fever vaccine. J is TRBJ2-3 and V is TRBV19, with D hard to call. As DNA, the CDR3 is TGTGCCAGTAGTATACACACCACAGATACGCAGTATTTT. As protein: CASSIHTTDTQYF.